This TCR beta chain was documented in a study of T-cell reconstitution after alpha-beta-depleted transplantation in children. Unique molecular identifiers were incorporated when the TCRbeta library was constructed. TCRdb recomputed calls from the PCR reads with MiXCR, one row per CDR3 protein. The sample has under 450,000 distinct CDR3 sequences, approximately 12% seen once; the top ten hold approximately 4.2%. The CDR3 loop spans 15 amino acids. Trimming at V came to 3 bases and at J to 2 bases, leaving 7 bases not matched to a gene. There are many counts of this clonotype. Sequencing used PBMCs, obtained from the stem cell graft. The chain has TRBV12-3 or TRBV12-4 and TRBJ2-7; 7 bases line up with TRBD1. The source is a human donor who donated a stem cell graft to a child with Fanconi anemia. CDR3 amino acids: CASSLAGTATYEQYF. The CDR3 DNA sequence: TGTGCCAGCAGTTTGGCCGGGACAGCAACCTACGAGCAGTACTTC.